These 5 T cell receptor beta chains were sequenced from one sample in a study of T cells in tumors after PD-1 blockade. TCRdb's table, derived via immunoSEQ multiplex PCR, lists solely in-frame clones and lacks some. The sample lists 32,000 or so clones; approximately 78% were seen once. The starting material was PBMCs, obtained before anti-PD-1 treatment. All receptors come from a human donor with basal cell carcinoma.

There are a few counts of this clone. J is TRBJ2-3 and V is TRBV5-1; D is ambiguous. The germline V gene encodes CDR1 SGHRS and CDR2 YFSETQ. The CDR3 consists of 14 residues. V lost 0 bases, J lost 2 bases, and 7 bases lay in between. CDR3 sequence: CASSLDPSTDTQYF. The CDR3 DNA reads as TGCGCCAGCAGCTTGGATCCCTCCACAGATACGCAGTATTTT.

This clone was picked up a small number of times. The CDR3 here is CASSQAREQYF. The DNA of the CDR3 is TGTGCCAGCAGCCAAGCACGGGAGCAGTACTTC. This rearrangement joins TRBV14 to TRBJ2-7; D is undetermined. The V gene lost 1 base and the J gene lost 7 bases, with 5 bases spanning the gap. CDR1 SGHDN and CDR2 FVKESK come from the germline V gene. The CDR3 has 11 residues.

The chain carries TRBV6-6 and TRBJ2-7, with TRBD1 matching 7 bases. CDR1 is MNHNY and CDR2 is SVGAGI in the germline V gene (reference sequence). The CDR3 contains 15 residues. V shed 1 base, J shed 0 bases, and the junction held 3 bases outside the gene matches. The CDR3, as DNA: TGTGCCAGCAGTTACTTCGGGACAGCCTCCTACGAGCAGTACTTC. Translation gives CASSYFGTASYEQYF.

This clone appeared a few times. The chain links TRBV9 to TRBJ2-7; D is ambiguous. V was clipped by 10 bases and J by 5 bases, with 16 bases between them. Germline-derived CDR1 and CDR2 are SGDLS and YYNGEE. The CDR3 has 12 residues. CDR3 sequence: CAGWGGKNEQYF. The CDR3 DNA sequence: TGTGCCGGATGGGGTGGGAAGAACGAGCAGTACTTC.

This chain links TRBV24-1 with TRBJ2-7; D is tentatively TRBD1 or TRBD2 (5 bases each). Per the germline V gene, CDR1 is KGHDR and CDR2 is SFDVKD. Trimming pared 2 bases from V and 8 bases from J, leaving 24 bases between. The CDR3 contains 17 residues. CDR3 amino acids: CATSDSPGPLNQDKQYF. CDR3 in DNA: TGTGCCACCAGTGATTCCCCGGGACCACTAAATCAAGACAAGCAGTACTTC.